This T cell receptor (beta chain) was sequenced for a study of blood T cell repertoires in COVID-19. Looking at the study overall: From T cells, B-cell-depleted T cells, or PBMCs came the material, which was cDNA or gDNA.

Germline V CDR1 and CDR2: GTSNPN, SVGIG (reference sequence). The V and J ends lost 2 bases and 1 base, in that order; junction bases with no gene match: 2. The CDR3 covers 14 residues. Data came from immunoSEQ multiplex PCR; TCRdb stores just in-frame clones and leaves some out. This table holds 200,000 to 250,000 clones, about 85% found once. This clone was recorded only once. The V gene is TRBV30, the J gene TRBJ2-3; 8 bases match TRBD2. The origin of this receptor is a woman older than 75 with COVID-19, enrolled during active disease. The sequenced material came from peripheral blood. CDR3 residues: CAWSLSGGTDTQYF. CDR3 in DNA: TGTGCCTGGAGTCTTAGCGGGGGCACAGATACGCAGTATTTT.